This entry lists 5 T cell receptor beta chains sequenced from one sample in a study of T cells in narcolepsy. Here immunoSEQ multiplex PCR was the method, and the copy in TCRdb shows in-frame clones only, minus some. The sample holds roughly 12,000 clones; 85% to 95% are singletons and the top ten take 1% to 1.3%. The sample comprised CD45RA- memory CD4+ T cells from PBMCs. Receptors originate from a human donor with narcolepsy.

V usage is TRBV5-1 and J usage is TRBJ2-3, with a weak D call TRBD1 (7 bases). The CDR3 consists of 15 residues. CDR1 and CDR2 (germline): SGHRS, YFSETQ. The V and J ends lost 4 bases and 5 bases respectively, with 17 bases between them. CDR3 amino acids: CASSPGDRPLDTQYF. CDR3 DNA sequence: TGCGCCAGCAGCCCGGGGGACAGACCCTTAGATACGCAGTATTTT.

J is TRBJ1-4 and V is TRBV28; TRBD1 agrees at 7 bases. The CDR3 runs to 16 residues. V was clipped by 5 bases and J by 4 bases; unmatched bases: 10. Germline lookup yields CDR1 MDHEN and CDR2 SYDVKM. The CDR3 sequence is CASSLQGDGVNEKLFF. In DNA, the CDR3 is TGTGCCAGCAGTCTCCAGGGGGACGGGGTTAATGAAAAACTGTTTTTT.

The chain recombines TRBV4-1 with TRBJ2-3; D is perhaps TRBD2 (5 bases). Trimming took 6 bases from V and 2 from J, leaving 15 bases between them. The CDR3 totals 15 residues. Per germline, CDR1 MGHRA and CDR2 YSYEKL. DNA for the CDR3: TGCGCCAGCAGAAATAGGCTAGCCTTCACAGATACGCAGTATTTT. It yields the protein CASRNRLAFTDTQYF.

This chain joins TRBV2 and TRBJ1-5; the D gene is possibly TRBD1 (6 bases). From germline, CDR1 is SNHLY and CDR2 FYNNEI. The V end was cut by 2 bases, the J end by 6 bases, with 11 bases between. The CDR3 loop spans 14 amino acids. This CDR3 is CASSEMGGLQPQHF. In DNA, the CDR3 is TGTGCCAGCAGTGAAATGGGGGGGCTTCAGCCCCAGCATTTT.

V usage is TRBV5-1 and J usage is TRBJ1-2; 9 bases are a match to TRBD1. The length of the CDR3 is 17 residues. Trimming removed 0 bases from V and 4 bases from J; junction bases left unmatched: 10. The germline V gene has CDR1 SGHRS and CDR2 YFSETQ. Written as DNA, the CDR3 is TGCGCCAGCAGCTTGGGGACAGGGGCGCGGGGGACCTATGGCTACACCTTC. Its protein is CASSLGTGARGTYGYTF.